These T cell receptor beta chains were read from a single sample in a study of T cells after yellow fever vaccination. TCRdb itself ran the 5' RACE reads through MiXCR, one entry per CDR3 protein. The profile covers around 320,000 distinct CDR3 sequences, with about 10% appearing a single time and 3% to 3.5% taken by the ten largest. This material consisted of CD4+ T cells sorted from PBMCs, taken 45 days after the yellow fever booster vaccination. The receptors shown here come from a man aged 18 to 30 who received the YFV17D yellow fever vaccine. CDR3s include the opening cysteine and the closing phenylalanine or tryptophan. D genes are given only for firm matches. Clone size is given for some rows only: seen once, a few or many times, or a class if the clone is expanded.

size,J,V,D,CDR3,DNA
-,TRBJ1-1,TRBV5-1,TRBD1,CASSPGQGVANEAFF,TGCGCCAGCAGCCCGGGACAGGGCGTTGCCAATGAAGCTTTCTTT
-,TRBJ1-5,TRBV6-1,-,CASIGREVEDQPQHF,TGTGCCAGCATCGGGAGGGAGGTGGAGGATCAGCCCCAGCATTTT
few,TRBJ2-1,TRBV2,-,CASSSPSAGEQFF,TGTGCCAGCAGTTCCCCTTCCGCAGGAGAGCAGTTCTTC
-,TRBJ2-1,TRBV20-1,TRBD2,CSASSLAVEQFF,TGCAGTGCTAGCTCCCTAGCGGTTGAGCAGTTCTTC
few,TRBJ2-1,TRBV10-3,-,CAISTRGGEQFF,TGTGCCATATCGACAAGGGGTGGTGAGCAGTTCTTC
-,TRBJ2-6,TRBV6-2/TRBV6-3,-,CASSSPRAGGANVLTF,TGTGCCAGCAGTTCTCCCCGGGCGGGCGGGGCCAACGTCCTGACTTTC
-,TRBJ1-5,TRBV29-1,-,CSVEITPLKPQHF,TGCAGCGTTGAAATAACTCCGCTGAAGCCCCAGCATTTT
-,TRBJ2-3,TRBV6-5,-,CASSPGHGLVLTQYF,TGTGCCAGCAGCCCCGGACACGGATTAGTTCTTACGCAGTATTTT
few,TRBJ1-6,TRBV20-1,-,CSARKQEVSPLHF,TGCAGTGCTAGAAAACAGGAGGTTTCACCCCTCCACTTT
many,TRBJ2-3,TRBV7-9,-,CASRADTQYF,TGTGCCAGCAGAGCAGATACGCAGTATTTT
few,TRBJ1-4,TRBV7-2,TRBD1,CASSFQGASNEKLFF,TGTGCCAGCAGCTTTCAGGGGGCCTCTAATGAAAAACTGTTTTTT
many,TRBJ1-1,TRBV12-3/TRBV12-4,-,CASTSGWASTEAFF,TGTGCCAGCACCTCAGGGTGGGCGAGCACTGAAGCTTTCTTT
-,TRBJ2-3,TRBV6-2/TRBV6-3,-,CASSGSYTDTQYF,TGTGCCAGCAGTGGGAGCTACACAGATACGCAGTATTTT
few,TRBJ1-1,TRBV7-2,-,CASNPNGRANTEAFF,TGTGCCAGCAACCCGAACGGACGGGCAAACACTGAAGCTTTCTTT
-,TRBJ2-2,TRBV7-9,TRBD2,CASSYWTSGDTGELFF,TGTGCCAGCAGCTACTGGACTAGCGGGGACACCGGGGAGCTGTTTTTT
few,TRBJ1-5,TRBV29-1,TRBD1,CSVYVRDRGFLGNQPQHF,TGCAGCGTTTACGTTCGGGACAGGGGATTTCTAGGCAATCAGCCCCAGCATTTT
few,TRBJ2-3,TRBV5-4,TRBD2,CASSFGTNTDTQYF,TGTGCCAGCAGCTTCGGGACTAACACAGATACGCAGTATTTT
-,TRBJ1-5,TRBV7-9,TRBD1,CASSQQGLNQPRHF,TGTGCCAGCAGCCAACAGGGGCTTAATCAGCCCCGGCATTTT
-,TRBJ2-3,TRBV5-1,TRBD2,CASSLAPGLAGTDTQYF,TGCGCCAGCAGCTTGGCCCCCGGACTAGCTGGAACAGATACGCAGTATTTT
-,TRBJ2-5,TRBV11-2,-,CASSQQDFGETQYF,TGTGCCAGCAGCCAGCAGGATTTCGGGGAGACCCAGTACTTC
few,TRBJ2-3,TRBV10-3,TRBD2,CAISGSSGTDTQYF,TGTGCCATCAGTGGGTCTAGCGGGACAGATACGCAGTATTTT
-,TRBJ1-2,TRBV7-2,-,CASSSRRVGMRGYTF,TGTGCCAGCAGCTCTCGACGGGTGGGGATGCGGGGCTACACCTTC
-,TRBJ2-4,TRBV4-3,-,CASSQVAGKNIQYF,TGCGCCAGCAGCCAAGTGGCGGGTAAAAACATTCAGTACTTC
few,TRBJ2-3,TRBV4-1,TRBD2,CASSQLAADTQYF,TGCGCCAGCAGCCAACTAGCGGCAGATACGCAGTATTTT
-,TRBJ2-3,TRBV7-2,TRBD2,CASSLVLAGGSTTDTQYF,TGTGCCAGCAGCTTAGTACTAGCGGGGGGGTCAACCACAGATACGCAGTATTTT
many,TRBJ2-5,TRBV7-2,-,CASSSGAETQYF,TGTGCCAGCAGCTCGGGGGCAGAGACCCAGTACTTC
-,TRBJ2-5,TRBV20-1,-,CSARPAQETQYF,TGCAGTGCTAGACCCGCCCAAGAGACCCAGTACTTC
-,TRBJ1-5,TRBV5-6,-,CASSFNRANQPQHF,TGTGCCAGCAGCTTCAACAGGGCCAATCAGCCCCAGCATTTT
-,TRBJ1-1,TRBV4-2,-,CASSQALRTVMNTEAFF,TGTGCCAGCAGCCAAGCCCTGAGGACCGTCATGAACACTGAAGCTTTCTTT
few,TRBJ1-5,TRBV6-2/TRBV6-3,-,CAAGRRQQPQHF,TGTGCCGCGGGTCGCAGGCAACAGCCCCAGCATTTT
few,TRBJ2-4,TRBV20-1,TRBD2,CSATLGAGNQYF,TGCAGTGCTACCCTAGGAGCGGGGAACCAGTACTTC
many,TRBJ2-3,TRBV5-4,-,CASSRSTDTQYF,TGTGCCAGCAGCCGGTCCACAGATACGCAGTATTTT
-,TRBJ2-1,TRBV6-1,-,CATLRDNFREQFF,TGTGCCACACTCCGGGACAATTTTCGTGAGCAGTTCTTC
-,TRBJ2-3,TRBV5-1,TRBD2,CASSSLERGGLGTDTQYF,TGCGCCAGCAGCTCCCTAGAGCGGGGGGGCCTGGGCACAGATACGCAGTATTTT
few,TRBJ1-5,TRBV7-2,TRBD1,CASSIRQGGQPQHF,TGTGCCAGCAGCATAAGACAGGGAGGTCAGCCCCAGCATTTT
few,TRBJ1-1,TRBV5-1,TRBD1,CASSPGQTTEAFF,TGCGCCAGCAGCCCGGGACAGACCACTGAAGCTTTCTTT
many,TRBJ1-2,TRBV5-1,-,CASSSAADAVYGYTF,TGCGCCAGCAGCTCTGCCGCGGACGCCGTCTATGGCTACACCTTC
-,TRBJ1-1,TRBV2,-,CASSEAGPAANTEAFF,TGTGCCAGCAGTGAAGCGGGTCCGGCGGCGAACACTGAAGCTTTCTTT
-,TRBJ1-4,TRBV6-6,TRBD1,CASRTGGTDEMKNLVF,TGTGCCAGCAGGACAGGCGGGACAGACGAAATGAAAAATTTGGTTTTT
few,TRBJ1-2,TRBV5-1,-,CASSLWRAQNGYTF,TGCGCCAGCAGCTTGTGGAGGGCACAGAATGGCTACACCTTC
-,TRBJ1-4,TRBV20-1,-,CSRVEGKLFF,TGCAGCCGGGTGGAAGGGAAACTGTTTTTT
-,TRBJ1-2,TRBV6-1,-,CASSGETNTAVLYGYTF,TGTGCCAGCAGTGGAGAGACGAACACCGCGGTCCTCTATGGCTACACCTTC
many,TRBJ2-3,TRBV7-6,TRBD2,CASSLTGGGDTQYF,TGTGCCAGCAGCTTAACGGGGGGTGGAGATACGCAGTATTTT
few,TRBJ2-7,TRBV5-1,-,CASSWAIPQNEQYF,TGCGCCAGCAGCTGGGCCATTCCCCAGAACGAGCAGTACTTC
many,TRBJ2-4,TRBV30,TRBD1,CAWSAGGRDIQYF,TGTGCCTGGAGTGCAGGGGGCAGGGACATTCAGTACTTC
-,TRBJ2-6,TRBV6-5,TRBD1,CASSRTGELTGANVLTF,TGTGCCAGCAGTCGGACAGGGGAGTTAACTGGGGCCAACGTCCTGACTTTC
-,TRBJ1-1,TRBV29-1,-,CSVWGGNTEAFF,TGCAGCGTTTGGGGCGGGAACACTGAAGCTTTCTTT
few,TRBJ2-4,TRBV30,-,CAWSVRGVVAKNIQYF,TGTGCCTGGAGTGTACGCGGGGTCGTAGCCAAAAACATTCAGTACTTC
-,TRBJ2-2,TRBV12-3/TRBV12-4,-,CASRGTYTGELFF,TGTGCCAGCAGGGGGACTTACACCGGGGAGCTGTTTTTT
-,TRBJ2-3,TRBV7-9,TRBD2,CASSIAGGQDTQYF,TGTGCCAGCAGCATAGCGGGGGGGCAGGATACGCAGTATTTT
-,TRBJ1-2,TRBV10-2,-,CASSDPWARENYGYTF,TGCGCCAGCAGTGACCCCTGGGCCAGGGAGAACTATGGCTACACCTTC
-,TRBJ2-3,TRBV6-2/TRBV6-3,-,CASSYSPVGQYF,TGTGCCAGCAGTTACTCCCCCGTAGGGCAGTATTTT
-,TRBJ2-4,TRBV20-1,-,CSARVSSGYDIQYF,TGCAGTGCTAGAGTCTCGTCAGGGTATGACATTCAGTACTTC
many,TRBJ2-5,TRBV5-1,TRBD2,CASSLNQRGAQETQYF,TGCGCCAGCAGCTTGAACCAGCGGGGGGCCCAAGAGACCCAGTACTTC
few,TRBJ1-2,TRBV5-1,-,CASSSDGHPRMGYTF,TGCGCCAGCAGCTCGGACGGTCACCCCAGGATGGGCTACACCTTC
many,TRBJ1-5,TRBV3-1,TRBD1,CASSPDRGNQPQHF,TGTGCCAGCAGCCCCGACAGGGGCAATCAGCCCCAGCATTTT
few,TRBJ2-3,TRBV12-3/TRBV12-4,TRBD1,CASSPRQGSTDTQYF,TGTGCCAGCAGTCCCCGACAGGGGAGCACAGATACGCAGTATTTT
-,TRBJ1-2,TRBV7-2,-,CASSSWGLSGYTF,TGTGCCAGCAGCTCGTGGGGGCTGAGTGGCTACACCTTC
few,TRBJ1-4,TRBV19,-,CASTSKTDRGEKLFF,TGTGCCAGTACCTCCAAGACCGACCGAGGCGAAAAACTGTTTTTT